The T cell receptor beta chain under discussion was sequenced for a study of neoadjuvant anti-PD-1 for oral cavity cancer. Whole-study context: Patients without progression got a fourth dose around day 43.

Blood libraries mostly used roughly 500 ng genomic DNA, six replicates each. Profiling relied on immunoSEQ multiplex PCR, and the TCRdb table lists in-frame clones only, not all of them. Found here are about 15,000 clones, roughly 60% of them singletons; the top ten hold roughly 2.8%. The V end lost 10 bases, the J end lost 5 bases, and 17 bases lay between the germline ends. Germline assignment: CDR1 MNHEY and CDR2 SMNVEV (reference sequence). The CDR3 loop spans 13 amino acids. Patients had newly diagnosed, untreated stage II-IVA oral cavity squamous cell carcinoma. This clone turned up a few times. The antigen remains undetermined. Findings of the study overall: Pretreatment Treg/Th17 ratio correlated inversely with post-treatment tumor clonality.

The input for sequencing was PBMCs, taken before nivolumab (anti-PD-1) treatment. This sequence originates from a person aged 35 to 85 with oral cavity squamous cell carcinoma. The V and J genes are TRBV27 and TRBJ2-5, with D possibly called TRBD1 or TRBD2 (5 bases each). The CDR3 DNA follows: TGTGCCACCTCAGGGACGGATGGGGAGACCCAGTACTTC. Its translation is CATSGTDGETQYF.